This T cell receptor (beta chain) was identified in a study of cytomegalovirus exposure and HLA in healthy donors. The CDR3 contains 16 residues. Germline V gene lookup returns CDR1 SEHNR and CDR2 FQNEAQ (reference sequence). The trim removed 8 bases at V and 0 bases at J, leaving 6 bases unmatched. In the case of this clone: Antigen unknown.

The PCR used 60 Vbeta and 13 Jbeta primers. Generated by immunoSEQ multiplex PCR, the TCRdb table keeps only in-frame clones and is missing some. Seen in this sample are roughly 200,000 clones; the ten most common clones hold around 1.1%. The study, taken as a whole, reports: Presence/absence results assume similar sequencing depth per donor, which may not hold. Sequencing likely generated an artifact that appeared as a cluster of highly shared sequence variants. Trimming of TCR beta V- and J-genes showed a link, identified in a later analysis, to a missense DCLRE1C variant.

This TCR derives from a girl aged 2 to 10 in good health and CMV-seropositive. The chain joins TRBV7-9 to TRBJ2-1; 11 bases are a match to TRBD2. Sequencing input: PBMCs. CDR3 sequence reads: CASRGTSGVSYNEQFF. The CDR3, as DNA: TGTGCCAGCCGGGGGACTAGCGGTGTCTCCTACAATGAGCAGTTCTTC.